Following are 26 T cell receptor beta chains from one sample sequenced in a study of shared clonotypes between healthy human individuals. Sequencing was performed with immunoSEQ multiplex PCR; in TCRdb, only in-frame clones are kept and a portion is missing. The sample consists of approximately 600,000 clones, 95% of them appearing once. Naive CD8 cells were CD45RO-negative, positively selected for CCR7, excluding terminally differentiated effector memory CD45RA+ cells. Sequencing was performed on naive CD8+ T cells sorted from blood. The receptors here all came from a woman under 40 in good health.

V usage is TRBV25-1 and J usage is TRBJ2-3, with D perhaps TRBD1 (5 bases). Per the germline V gene, CDR1 is MGHDK and CDR2 is SYGVNS. The CDR3 spans 13 residues. Trimming removed 3 bases at V and 6 bases at J, with 10 bases between. The CDR3 sequence is CASSDRVYDTQYF. The CDR3 DNA reads as TGTGCCAGCAGTGACAGGGTTTACGATACGCAGTATTTT. Full variable domain (rest looked up from reference TRBV25-1 and TRBJ2-3): EADIYQTPRYLVIGTGKKITLECSQTMGHDKMYWYQQDPGMELHLIHYSYGVNSTEKGDLSSESTVSRIRTEHFPLTLESARPSHTSQYLCASSDRVYDTQYFGPGTRLTVL.

This chain links TRBV6-5 with TRBJ2-5, with 8 bases fitting TRBD1. With V trimmed by 2 bases and J by 5 bases, 7 bases remained unmatched. The V gene's germline CDR1 is MNHEY and CDR2 SVGAGI. The CDR3 loop spans 15 amino acids. The CDR3 DNA reads TGTGCCAGCAGTTACCCGGGGACAGGTCAGGAGACCCAGTACTTC. Translation gives CASSYPGTGQETQYF.

The rearrangement uses TRBV28 and TRBJ2-3; D uncertain. Germline loops: CDR1 MDHEN, CDR2 SYDVKM. Trimming removed 7 bases from V and 1 base from J, with 12 bases in between. The CDR3 covers 14 residues. The CDR3 nucleotides are TGTGCCAGCAACTACGGGCCGCGCACAGATACGCAGTATTTT. This translates into CASNYGPRTDTQYF.

About this clone: This sample also contains other DNA sequences that code for the same CDR3. The rearrangement links TRBV27 to TRBJ2-7; maybe TRBD2 (5 bases). Between the trimmed V and J ends, which lost 2 bases and 0 bases, there was a span of 5 bases. The V gene's germline CDR1 is MNHEY and CDR2 SMNVEV (reference sequence). CDR3 length equals 13 residues. Here the CDR3 DNA reads TGTGCCAGCAGTTTACGGGGCTCCTACGAGCAGTACTTC. Translation gives CASSLRGSYEQYF.

The rearrangement uses TRBV9 and TRBJ2-2; 9 bases agree with TRBD2. With V trimmed by 2 bases and J by 2 bases, 13 bases remained unmatched. Germline V gene sequence: CDR1 SGDLS, CDR2 YYNGEE. This CDR3 has 19 residues. The CDR3 loop is CASSVQPGATSGNTGELFF. In nucleotides, the CDR3 is TGTGCCAGCAGCGTCCAGCCAGGGGCGACTAGCGGCAACACCGGGGAGCTGTTTTTT.

This chain links TRBV5-6 with TRBJ1-4, with no clear D. CDR1 is SGHDT and CDR2 is YYEEEE in the germline V gene. CDR3 length: 13 residues. V lost 3 bases, J lost 1 base, and 4 bases lay in between. The CDR3 sequence: CASSSGTNEKLFF. The DNA for the CDR3 is TGTGCCAGCAGCTCAGGAACTAATGAAAAACTGTTTTTT.

Concerning this clone itself: The same CDR3 is also encoded by other DNA sequences in this sample. The chain has TRBV6-5 and TRBJ2-7; the match to TRBD1 covers 8 bases. Germline values: CDR1 MNHEY, CDR2 SVGAGI. The CDR3 length is 13 residues. Trimming took 6 bases from V and 3 from J; bases not matched to a gene: 4. This chain's CDR3 is CASSAGGGYEQYF. CDR3 sequence (DNA): TGTGCCAGCAGCGCAGGGGGCGGCTACGAGCAGTACTTC.

The chain joins TRBV30 to TRBJ2-7; D gene unclear. Germline-derived CDR1 and CDR2 are GTSNPN and SVGIG (reference sequence). V was trimmed by 1 base and J by 3 bases, leaving 10 bases between them. This CDR3 has 13 amino acids. CDR3 sequence: CAWSAGYFYEQYF. The CDR3 DNA is TGTGCCTGGAGTGCAGGCTACTTCTACGAGCAGTACTTC.

The chain combines TRBV6-4 with TRBJ2-1; D uncertain. This CDR3 is 13 amino acids long. Germline-derived CDR1 and CDR2 are MRHNA and SNTAGT. The V and J ends lost 0 bases and 10 bases respectively, with 10 bases between them. CDR3 DNA sequence: TGTGCCAGCAGTGACTCATGGTTAGGGGAGCAGTTCTTC. Its protein is CASSDSWLGEQFF.

The table lists this clone with a count of one. The chain is built from TRBV25-1 and TRBJ1-1; 10 bases line up with TRBD1. Germline assignment: CDR1 MGHDK and CDR2 SYGVNS. The CDR3 covers 16 residues. V shed 8 bases and J 0 bases; nucleotides not matched to a gene: 9. As DNA, the CDR3 is TGTGCCAGCGAGGGACAGGGGACCTTGCTGAACACTGAAGCTTTCTTT. This translates into CASEGQGTLLNTEAFF.

The CDR3 bases are TGTGCCAGCAGCTTACTAGCGTCTAGCACAGATACGCAGTATTTT. Protein product: CASSLLASSTDTQYF. This chain joins TRBV7-9 and TRBJ2-3; tentatively, D is TRBD2 (6 bases). The CDR3 length is 15 residues. Deletions cut 2 bases from V and 0 bases from J, with 9 bases between. From germline, CDR1 is SEHNR and CDR2 FQNEAQ (reference sequence). Looking up the rest from reference TRBV7-9 and TRBJ2-3 gives the full variable domain: DTGVSQNPRHKITKRGQNVTFRCDPISEHNRLYWYRQTLGQGPEFLTYFQNEAQLEKSRLLSDRFSAERPKGSFSTLEIQRTEQGDSAMYLCASSLLASSTDTQYFGPGTRLTVL.

This chain uses TRBV28 with TRBJ2-1, with 10 bases that match TRBD2. Germline trimming cut 7 bases from V and 6 bases from J; bases unmatched to any gene: 9. This CDR3 spans 15 amino acids. CDR1 and CDR2 from the germline V gene are MDHEN and SYDVKM. The CDR3 loop reads CASTLRAGGFNEQFF. The CDR3 region has the DNA TGTGCCAGCACTCTGAGAGCGGGAGGGTTCAATGAGCAGTTCTTC. Drawing the rest from reference TRBV28 and TRBJ2-1, the complete variable domain is DVKVTQSSRYLVKRTGEKVFLECVQDMDHENMFWYRQDPGLGLRLIYFSYDVKMKEKGDIPEGYSVSREKKERFSLILESASTNQTSMYLCASTLRAGGFNEQFFGPGTRLTVL.

This rearrangement joins TRBV19 to TRBJ2-5; perhaps TRBD2 as D (6 bases). Near its end, the DNA agrees better with TRBJ2-7, so the J call may be wrong. The CDR3 is 13 residues long. CDR1 is LNHDA, CDR2 SQIVND, per germline (reference sequence). The chain's CDR3 is CASSLTSLYEQYF. The DNA for the CDR3 is TGTGCCAGTAGTCTAACTAGCCTCTACGAGCAGTACTTC.

The chain carries TRBV13 and TRBJ2-7, with D perhaps assigned TRBD1 or TRBD2 (6 bases each). Germline V CDR1 and CDR2: PRHDT, FYEKMQ (reference sequence). The length of the CDR3 is 16 residues. The V end lost 0 bases, the J end lost 3 bases, and 15 bases lay between the germline ends. The CDR3 sequence: CASSLGPGGHLYEQYF. CDR3 nucleotides: TGTGCCAGCAGCTTAGGCCCCGGGGGACACCTCTACGAGCAGTACTTC. Based on the CDR3 plus reference TRBV13 and TRBJ2-7, the full variable domain is AAGVIQSPRHLIKEKRETATLKCYPIPRHDTVYWYQQGPGQDPQFLISFYEKMQSDKGSIPDRFSAQQFSDYHSELNMSSLELGDSALYFCASSLGPGGHLYEQYFGPGTRLTVT.

The V gene is TRBV28, the J gene TRBJ2-2; D call uncertain. This CDR3 has 11 amino acids. Germline CDR1 and CDR2: MDHEN and SYDVKM. In DNA, the CDR3 is TGTGGGGTCCGCAACACCGGGGAGCTGTTTTTT. Protein sequence: CGVRNTGELFF. Full variable domain (outside the CDR3, taken from reference TRBV28 and TRBJ2-2): DVKVTQSSRYLVKRTGEKVFLECVQDMDHENMFWYRQDPGLGLRLIYFSYDVKMKEKGDIPEGYSVSREKKERFSLILESASTNQTSMYLCGVRNTGELFFGEGSRLTVL.

This clone was counted a single time. The sample contains more than one DNA sequence encoding this CDR3. The chain joins TRBV27 to TRBJ2-7; 9 positions match TRBD1. The V gene's germline CDR1 is MNHEY and CDR2 SMNVEV (reference sequence). The CDR3 spans 13 residues. V lost 6 bases, J lost 4 bases, and 4 bases stayed unmatched. The CDR3, as DNA: TGTGCCAGCAGCCCGGGACAGGGATACGAGCAGTACTTC. Protein product: CASSPGQGYEQYF.

The rearrangement links TRBV28 to TRBJ1-1; no firm D call. This CDR3 has 11 residues. Trimming pared 6 bases from V and 7 bases from J, leaving 9 bases between. In germline, CDR1 is MDHEN, CDR2 SYDVKM. In DNA, the CDR3 is TGTGCCAGCAGCCCCCACCTTGAAGCTTTCTTT. This gives the protein CASSPHLEAFF.

V and J are TRBV7-8 and TRBJ2-7, with 7 bases that match TRBD1. Germline CDR1 reads SGHVS; CDR2 reads FQNEAQ. The CDR3 consists of 15 residues. V lost 4 bases and J lost 4; bases outside the gene matches: 10. CDR3 region: CASSSSTGSRYEQYF. CDR3 in DNA: TGTGCCAGCAGCTCATCGACAGGGAGTCGGTACGAGCAGTACTTC.

About this clone: At the DNA level, this CDR3 is encoded by other sequences in the same sample as well. The rearrangement joins TRBV28 to TRBJ2-7, with 7 positions matching TRBD1. The CDR3 has 14 amino acids. V shed 3 bases, J shed 4 bases, and the junction held 6 bases outside the gene matches. In germline, CDR1 is MDHEN, CDR2 SYDVKM. The CDR3 sequence is CASSFTGEGYEQYF. As DNA, the CDR3 is TGTGCCAGCAGTTTTACAGGGGAAGGATACGAGCAGTACTTC.

This clone was seen just once. This chain joins TRBV5-6 and TRBJ2-3; 8 nucleotides match TRBD2. Trimming removed 0 bases from V and 2 bases from J; junction bases left unmatched: 8. CDR1 is SGHDT and CDR2 is YYEEEE in the germline V gene. The CDR3 has 17 amino acids. The CDR3 here is CASSLGGSGANTDTQYF. In DNA, the CDR3 is TGTGCCAGCAGCTTGGGGGGTAGCGGGGCCAACACAGATACGCAGTATTTT.

V usage is TRBV11-3 and J usage is TRBJ1-5; the D gene is possibly TRBD1 (5 bases). The ends were cut back, 0 bases at V and 5 bases at J, with 20 bases in the middle. From germline, CDR1 is SGHNT and CDR2 YENEEA. CDR3 length equals 18 residues. The CDR3 here is CASSLDLIGRVSDQPQHF. As DNA, the CDR3 is TGTGCCAGCAGCTTAGATCTTATTGGCAGGGTTTCGGATCAGCCCCAGCATTTT.

The genes are TRBV9 and TRBJ2-1, with 10 nucleotides matching TRBD2. V lost 3 bases, J lost 7 bases, and 4 bases stayed unmatched. The CDR3 extends over 14 amino acids. Germline loops: CDR1 SGDLS, CDR2 YYNGEE. CDR3 protein: CASSATGLANEQFF. CDR3 nucleotide sequence: TGTGCCAGCAGCGCGACGGGACTAGCGAATGAGCAGTTCTTC.

V gene TRBV7-2 combines with J gene TRBJ2-7, with no clear D. CDR3 length: 13 residues. Germline V gene data show CDR1 as SGHTA and CDR2 as FQGNSA. The germline V and J ends were trimmed by 1 base and 2 bases, with 6 bases remaining between them. CDR3 amino acids: CASSLGIAYEQYF. CDR3 nucleotides: TGTGCCAGCAGCTTAGGCATCGCCTACGAGCAGTACTTC. Combining the CDR3 with reference TRBV7-2 and TRBJ2-7 gives the whole variable domain GAGVSQSPSNKVTEKGKDVELRCDPISGHTALYWYRQSLGQGLEFLIYFQGNSAPDKSGLPSDRFSAERTGGSVSTLTIQRTQQEDSAVYLCASSLGIAYEQYFGPGTRLTVT.

As for this clone: A read error may produce the germline difference seen at one junction end. The CDR3 region has the DNA TGTGCCAGCAGTTTAGTCCCGGGACTAGAGGCCGAGCAGTACTTC. It codes for CASSLVPGLEAEQYF. The chain couples TRBV7-9 to TRBJ2-7; 8 nucleotides agree with TRBD2. This CDR3 spans 15 amino acids. Germline CDR1 SEHNR, CDR2 FQNEAQ (reference sequence).

CDR3 nucleotides: TGTGCCAGCACAAGACTAGCGGGAGGGCTTACAGATACGCAGTATTTT. As protein: CASTRLAGGLTDTQYF. The chain employs TRBV27 and TRBJ2-3; 14 bases agree with TRBD2. The CDR3 runs to 16 residues. J lost 3 bases, V lost 7 bases, and 6 bases had no gene match. The germline V gene has CDR1 MNHEY and CDR2 SMNVEV (reference sequence).

This chain links TRBV2 with TRBJ1-2; 9 nucleotides agree with TRBD1. The CDR3 extends over 15 amino acids. Germline V gene sequence: CDR1 SNHLY, CDR2 FYNNEI. Unmatched junction bases numbered 15, after V lost 7 bases and J lost 9 bases. The CDR3 nucleotides are TGTGCCAGCATCGGTAGGGGACAGGGCCCGTCTCGCTACACCTTC. Protein sequence: CASIGRGQGPSRYTF.